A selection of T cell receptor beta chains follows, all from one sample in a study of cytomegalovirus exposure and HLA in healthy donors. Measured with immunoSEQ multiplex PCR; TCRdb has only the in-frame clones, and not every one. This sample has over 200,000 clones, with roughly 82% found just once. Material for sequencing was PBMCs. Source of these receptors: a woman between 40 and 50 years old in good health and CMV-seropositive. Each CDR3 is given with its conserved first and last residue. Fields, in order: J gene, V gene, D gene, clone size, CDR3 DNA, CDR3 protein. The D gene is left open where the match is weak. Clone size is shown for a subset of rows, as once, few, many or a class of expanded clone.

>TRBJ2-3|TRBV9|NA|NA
TGTGCCAGCAGCACTACAGGGTCAGATACGCAGTATTTT
CASSTTGSDTQYF
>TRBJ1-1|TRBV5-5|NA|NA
TGTGCCAGCAGCTTGTGGCTTTCGGGGCAGGGGTTGGACACTGAAGCTTTCTTT
CASSLWLSGQGLDTEAFF
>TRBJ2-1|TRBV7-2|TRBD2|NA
TGTGCCAGCAGCCCGGGGACTAGCGGCTATGAGATGTTCTTC
CASSPGTSGYEMFF
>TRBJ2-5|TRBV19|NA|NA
TGTGCCAGTAGTATCGGCAGGGACCAAGAGACCCAGTACTTC
CASSIGRDQETQYF
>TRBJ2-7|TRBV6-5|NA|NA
TGTGCCAGCAGTTACTCGCGGGGCGAGCAGTACTTC
CASSYSRGEQYF
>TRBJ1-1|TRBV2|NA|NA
TGTGCCAGCAGTGGTGCAGGGAACACTGAAGCTTTCTTT
CASSGAGNTEAFF
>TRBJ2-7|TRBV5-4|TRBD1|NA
TGTGCCAGCAGCAAGGGGACAGGGGGCCCCTACGAGCAGTACTTC
CASSKGTGGPYEQYF
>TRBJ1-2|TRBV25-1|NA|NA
TGTGCCAGCAGTGAATTTGGGCAGCCCTATGGCTACACCTTC
CASSEFGQPYGYTF
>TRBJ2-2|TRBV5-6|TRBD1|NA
TGTGCCAGCAGCTTGTGGAGTAGGGGGCCGGGTACCGGGGAGCTGTTTTTT
CASSLWSRGPGTGELFF
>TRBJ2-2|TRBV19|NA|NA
TGTGCCAGTAGTATACAGGGGCCAGACACCGGGGAGCTGTTTTTT
CASSIQGPDTGELFF
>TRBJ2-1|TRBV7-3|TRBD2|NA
TGTGCCAGCAGCACCTGGACTAGCGGGAGCGATGAGCAGTTCTTC
CASSTWTSGSDEQFF
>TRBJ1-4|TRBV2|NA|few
TGTGCCAGCAGTGTGGGCAGGGGCCATGAAAAACTGTTTTTT
CASSVGRGHEKLFF
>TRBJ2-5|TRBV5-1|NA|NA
TGCGCCAGCAGCTTTAACGGGCGACGGGATGAGACCCAGTACTTC
CASSFNGRRDETQYF
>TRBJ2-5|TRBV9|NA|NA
TGTGCCAGCAGCGTAGCTGGACTTAAAGAGACCCAGTACTTC
CASSVAGLKETQYF
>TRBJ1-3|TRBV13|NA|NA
TGTGCCAGCAGCTTAGGGCCAGGGCTAAGTGGAAACACCATATATTTT
CASSLGPGLSGNTIYF
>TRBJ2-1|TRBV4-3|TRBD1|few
TGCGCCAGCAGCCAAAATCCGGACAGGGGGATAGTAAATGAGCAGTTCTTC
CASSQNPDRGIVNEQFF
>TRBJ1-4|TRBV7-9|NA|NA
TGTGCCAGCAGCCCTTTTGATGAAAAACTGTTTTTT
CASSPFDEKLFF
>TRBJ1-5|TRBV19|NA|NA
TGTGCCAGTAGTGGACGGGATAGCAATCAGCCCCAGCATTTT
CASSGRDSNQPQHF
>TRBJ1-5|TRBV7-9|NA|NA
TGTGCCAGCAGCTTAGGGGTCGGAGATACCAATCAGCCCCAGCATTTT
CASSLGVGDTNQPQHF
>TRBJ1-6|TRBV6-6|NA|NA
TGTGCCAGCAGGCCCCAGTTGGATTCACCCCTCCACTTT
CASRPQLDSPLHF
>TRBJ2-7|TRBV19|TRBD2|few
TGTGCCAGTAGTATGAGCGGGAGAGACTACGAGCAGTACTTC
CASSMSGRDYEQYF
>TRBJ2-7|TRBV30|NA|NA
TGTGCCTGGAGTCCCGGAGGAAACGAGCAGTACTTC
CAWSPGGNEQYF
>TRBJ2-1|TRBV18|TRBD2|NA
TGTGCCAGCTCACCGGGGAGGGCCTTCTACAATGAGCAGTTCTTC
CASSPGRAFYNEQFF
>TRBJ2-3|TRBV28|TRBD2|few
TGTGCCAGCAGTTCAGACGGGACTAGCCCACATACGCAGTATTTT
CASSSDGTSPHTQYF
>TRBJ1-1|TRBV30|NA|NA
TGTGCCTGGATTCCCAATACTTCGACACCCGAGGCTTTCTTT
CAWIPNTSTPEAFF
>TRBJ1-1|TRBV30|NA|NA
TGTGCCTCACAAGGGGATTATACTGAAGCTTTCTTT
CASQGDYTEAFF
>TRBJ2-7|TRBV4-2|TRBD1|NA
TGTGCCAGCAGCCAAGACTTCACAGGGGGTGGCTACGAGCAGTACTTC
CASSQDFTGGGYEQYF
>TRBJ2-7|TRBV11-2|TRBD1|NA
TGTGCCAGCAGCCCCACCGTGGGACAGACTTTATACGAGCAGTACTTC
CASSPTVGQTLYEQYF
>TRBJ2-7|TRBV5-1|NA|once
TGCGCCAGCAAGGCAGGGGAGGGTTACGAGCAGTACTTC
CASKAGEGYEQYF
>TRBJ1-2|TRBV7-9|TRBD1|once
TGTGCCAGCAGCTCCAGGGGGTACAATGGCTACACCTTC
CASSSRGYNGYTF
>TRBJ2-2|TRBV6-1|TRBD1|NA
TGTGCCAGCAGAAACAGGGGGAACACCGGGGAGCTGTTTTTT
CASRNRGNTGELFF
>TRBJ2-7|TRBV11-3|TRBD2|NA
TGTGCCAGCAGCTTATACGGGCTAGCGGAGCAAGGCGAGCAGTACTTC
CASSLYGLAEQGEQYF
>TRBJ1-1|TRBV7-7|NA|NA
TGTGCTAGCAGCTTAGGTCCAGATACAGAAGCTTTCTTT
CASSLGPDTEAFF
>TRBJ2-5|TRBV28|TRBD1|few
TGTGCCAGCAGTTCCCTCCTCCCGGGACAGGGGGCGCTCAAATCAGGGCAGACCCAGTACTTC
CASSSLLPGQGALKSGQTQYF
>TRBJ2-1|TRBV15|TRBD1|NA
TGTGCCACCAGCTCGGGACAGGGGTGGTATGAGCAGTTCTTC
CATSSGQGWYEQFF
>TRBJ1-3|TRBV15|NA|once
TGTGCCACCAGCAGAGATCCAGGGGAGGGAAACACCATATATTTT
CATSRDPGEGNTIYF
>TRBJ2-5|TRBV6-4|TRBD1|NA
TGTGCCATCAGGACAGGGAAAGAGACCCAGTACTTC
CAIRTGKETQYF
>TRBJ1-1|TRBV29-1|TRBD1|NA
TGCAGCGTTGACTCAGGGGGGACGAACACTGAAGCTTTCTTT
CSVDSGGTNTEAFF
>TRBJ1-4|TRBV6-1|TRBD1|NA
TGTGCCAGCAGTAACTACAGGGGCTGGGAAAAACTGTTTTTT
CASSNYRGWEKLFF
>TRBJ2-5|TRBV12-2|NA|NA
TGTGCAAGTCACCCGAAGGGACTAGCGGGATGTCAGCAAGAGACCCAGTACTTC
CASHPKGLAGCQQETQYF
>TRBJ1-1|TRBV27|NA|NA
TGTGCCAGCAGTTTTTCGACAGAGGCGAACACTGAAGCTTTCTTT
CASSFSTEANTEAFF
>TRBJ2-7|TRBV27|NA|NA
TGTGCCAGCAGTTCGGACAGAAACTACGAGCAGTACTTC
CASSSDRNYEQYF
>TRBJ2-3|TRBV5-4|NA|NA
TGTGCCAGCAGCTTGGAGGGGGGGGTGAGCACAGATACGCAGTATTTT
CASSLEGGVSTDTQYF
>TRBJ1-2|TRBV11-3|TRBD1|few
TGTGCCAGCAGCCAAGACGGGACAGGGGGGCCCACCTTC
CASSQDGTGGPTF
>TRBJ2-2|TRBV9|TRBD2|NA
TGTGCCAGCAGCCGAACCGGGACTAGCAGGACCGGGGAGCTGTTTTTT
CASSRTGTSRTGELFF
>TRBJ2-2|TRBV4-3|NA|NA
TGCGCCAGCAGCCAGGGATTTGGCACCGGGGAGTTGTTTTTT
CASSQGFGTGELFF
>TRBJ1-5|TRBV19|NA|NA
TGTGCCAGTAGTATAGCGGAGACCGCTTTTGATCAGCCCCAGCATTTT
CASSIAETAFDQPQHF
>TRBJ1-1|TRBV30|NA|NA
TGTGCCGGAGGGACGGTGAACACTGAAGCTTTCTTT
CAGGTVNTEAFF
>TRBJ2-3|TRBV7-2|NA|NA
TGTGCCAGCAGCTTAACGAGGAGCACAGATACGCAGTATTTT
CASSLTRSTDTQYF